The rows below give T cell receptor beta chains drawn from one sample of a study of Graves' ophthalmopathy and Graves' hyperthyroidism. Each CDR3 protein is one row after TCRdb ran MiXCR on the multiplex PCR reads. The sample includes about 550,000 distinct CDR3 sequences, approximately 37% of them seen just once. The specimen was peripheral blood or thyroid tissue (not recorded which). The source of these receptors is an adult man with Graves' hyperthyroidism. CDR3s leave out the opening cysteine and the closing phenylalanine or tryptophan. Size is omitted from some rows. Given values are once, few, many or a class for expanded clones.

j_call: TRBJ2-7
clone_size: many
v_call: TRBV29-1
cdr3_aa: SVEGDGNYEQY

j_call: TRBJ2-6
clone_size: few
v_call: TRBV19
cdr3_aa: ASSIGDRTASGANVLT

j_call: TRBJ2-2
clone_size: -
v_call: TRBV7-6
cdr3_aa: ASSLIEDLRDTGELF

j_call: TRBJ2-5
clone_size: many
v_call: TRBV20-1
cdr3_aa: SAGVSGGTQY

j_call: TRBJ1-2
clone_size: -
v_call: TRBV20-1
cdr3_aa: SARWEWWGTGGYRDYGYT

j_call: TRBJ2-7
clone_size: -
v_call: TRBV29-1
cdr3_aa: SVVDNSLEQY

j_call: TRBJ1-2
clone_size: many
v_call: TRBV2
cdr3_aa: ASIQTGSGYGYT

j_call: TRBJ2-7
clone_size: -
v_call: TRBV29-1
cdr3_aa: SVEDGTGSSYEQY

j_call: TRBJ2-7
clone_size: many
v_call: TRBV20-1
cdr3_aa: SARRPRTYEQY

j_call: TRBJ2-5
clone_size: -
v_call: TRBV24-1
cdr3_aa: ATSDTGTSGMGTQY

j_call: TRBJ2-3
clone_size: -
v_call: TRBV2
cdr3_aa: ATTRDTASADTQY

j_call: TRBJ2-5
clone_size: -
v_call: TRBV7-2
cdr3_aa: ASSRRLAGAQY

j_call: TRBJ1-6
clone_size: many
v_call: TRBV4-1
cdr3_aa: ASRARDTVYNSPLH

j_call: TRBJ1-6
clone_size: many
v_call: TRBV5-1
cdr3_aa: ASSLDRGQGYSPLH

j_call: TRBJ2-7
clone_size: -
v_call: TRBV5-1
cdr3_aa: ASSWSGGVANEQY

j_call: TRBJ1-2
clone_size: -
v_call: TRBV3-1
cdr3_aa: ASSVMSGRGGHT

j_call: TRBJ1-1
clone_size: -
v_call: TRBV5-1
cdr3_aa: ASSLEGLDTEAF

j_call: TRBJ2-1
clone_size: once
v_call: TRBV11-2
cdr3_aa: ASSLAVGLAGHNEQF

j_call: TRBJ2-5
clone_size: -
v_call: TRBV5-1
cdr3_aa: ASSFTASLETQY

j_call: TRBJ2-2
clone_size: many
v_call: TRBV12-3/TRBV12-4
cdr3_aa: ASTFGLAGWTGELF

j_call: TRBJ1-5
clone_size: -
v_call: TRBV12-3/TRBV12-4
cdr3_aa: ASSLSRTGDHYQPQH

j_call: TRBJ2-1
clone_size: -
v_call: TRBV25-1
cdr3_aa: ASSTPTGKSYNEQF

j_call: TRBJ1-1
clone_size: -
v_call: TRBV11-1
cdr3_aa: ASSIRTPEAF

j_call: TRBJ1-2
clone_size: many
v_call: TRBV6-5
cdr3_aa: ASRNPTGGGYT

j_call: TRBJ1-5
clone_size: -
v_call: TRBV6-5
cdr3_aa: ASSYGRREETQH

j_call: TRBJ1-6
clone_size: -
v_call: TRBV20-1
cdr3_aa: SARTGGGSPLH

j_call: TRBJ2-3
clone_size: -
v_call: TRBV7-9
cdr3_aa: ASSLNLGDTQY

j_call: TRBJ1-2
clone_size: once
v_call: TRBV20-1
cdr3_aa: SAPQGLYGYT

j_call: TRBJ2-7
clone_size: -
v_call: TRBV7-2
cdr3_aa: ASSLSADRGRGHEQY

j_call: TRBJ2-7
clone_size: few
v_call: TRBV7-2
cdr3_aa: ASSYPGYEQY

j_call: TRBJ1-2
clone_size: -
v_call: TRBV29-1
cdr3_aa: SEAIGINVDGYT

j_call: TRBJ2-5
clone_size: -
v_call: TRBV5-6
cdr3_aa: ASSYSASGPLETQY

j_call: TRBJ1-2
clone_size: -
v_call: TRBV2
cdr3_aa: ASSEAVQDNGYT

j_call: TRBJ2-7
clone_size: -
v_call: TRBV7-2
cdr3_aa: ASSPSRRGQYEQY

j_call: TRBJ2-1
clone_size: -
v_call: TRBV7-9
cdr3_aa: ASSDRQGSYNEQF

j_call: TRBJ2-3
clone_size: -
v_call: TRBV2
cdr3_aa: ASSEGGNGQY

j_call: TRBJ2-5
clone_size: -
v_call: TRBV20-1
cdr3_aa: SASHTFPV

j_call: TRBJ2-7
clone_size: few
v_call: TRBV5-1
cdr3_aa: ASSFEDRFPYEQY

j_call: TRBJ2-2
clone_size: -
v_call: TRBV6-1
cdr3_aa: ASRELAGGRTGELF

j_call: TRBJ2-5
clone_size: -
v_call: TRBV20-1
cdr3_aa: SARGALSNQPQY

j_call: TRBJ2-7
clone_size: -
v_call: TRBV7-9
cdr3_aa: ASSLPRVRGGNPYEQY

j_call: TRBJ2-7
clone_size: many
v_call: TRBV12-3/TRBV12-4
cdr3_aa: ASSTSGGYEQY

j_call: TRBJ1-2
clone_size: -
v_call: TRBV2
cdr3_aa: ASSERAGGYT

j_call: TRBJ1-2
clone_size: many
v_call: TRBV2
cdr3_aa: ASTEYPNYGYT

j_call: TRBJ2-7
clone_size: -
v_call: TRBV30
cdr3_aa: AWRSTSGVYEQY

j_call: TRBJ2-6
clone_size: -
v_call: TRBV7-4
cdr3_aa: ASSQDRVTGKNPGANVLT

j_call: TRBJ1-2
clone_size: many
v_call: TRBV20-1
cdr3_aa: SAGRDTGYGYT

j_call: TRBJ2-5
clone_size: -
v_call: TRBV7-9
cdr3_aa: ASTVTADQETQY